A selection of T cell receptor beta chains follows, all from one sample in a study of Graves' ophthalmopathy and Graves' hyperthyroidism. TCRdb independently ran MiXCR on the multiplex PCR reads; one entry per CDR3 protein. The sample shows a few hundred thousand distinct CDR3 sequences, about 22% of them seen only once. The sequenced sample was peripheral blood. These receptor sequences come from a woman between 50 and 59 years old with Graves' ophthalmopathy. CDR3s include the opening cysteine and the closing phenylalanine or tryptophan. D genes are given only for firm matches. Not all rows give a size; the values are once, few, many and, for expanded clones, a class.

d_gene: TRBD2; abundance: .; v_gene: TRBV12-3/TRBV12-4; j_gene: TRBJ2-2; CDR3aa: CASSSGTSVATGELFF; CDR3nt: TGTGCCAGCAGTTCCGGGACTAGCGTCGCCACCGGGGAGCTGTTTTTT
d_gene: .; abundance: .; v_gene: TRBV11-3; j_gene: TRBJ2-2; CDR3aa: CASSLETANTGELFF; CDR3nt: TGTGCCAGCAGCTTAGAAACAGCGAACACCGGGGAGCTGTTTTTT
d_gene: .; abundance: many; v_gene: TRBV27; j_gene: TRBJ1-2; CDR3aa: CASGAPYTF; CDR3nt: TGTGCCAGCGGGGCGCCCTACACCTTC
d_gene: .; abundance: many; v_gene: TRBV2; j_gene: TRBJ1-5; CDR3aa: CASSRRDPGQPQHF; CDR3nt: TGTGCCAGCAGTCGGAGGGACCCAGGTCAGCCCCAGCATTTT
d_gene: TRBD2; abundance: many; v_gene: TRBV4-1; j_gene: TRBJ2-7; CDR3aa: CASSSGLAGPYEQYF; CDR3nt: TGCGCCAGCAGCTCTGGACTAGCGGGACCCTACGAGCAGTACTTC
d_gene: .; abundance: many; v_gene: TRBV6-1; j_gene: TRBJ1-3; CDR3aa: CASSEGWHSGNTIYF; CDR3nt: TGTGCCAGCAGTGAAGGTTGGCACTCTGGAAACACCATATATTTT
d_gene: TRBD2; abundance: many; v_gene: TRBV15; j_gene: TRBJ2-3; CDR3aa: CATSRASGAYTDTQYF; CDR3nt: TGTGCCACCAGCAGAGCTAGCGGCGCTTACACAGATACGCAGTATTTT
d_gene: TRBD1; abundance: .; v_gene: TRBV20-1; j_gene: TRBJ1-5; CDR3aa: CSAPLTGGNQPQHF; CDR3nt: TGCAGTGCCCCCCTGACAGGGGGCAATCAGCCCCAGCATTTT
d_gene: .; abundance: many; v_gene: TRBV12-3/TRBV12-4; j_gene: TRBJ1-1; CDR3aa: CASSLGVAVPEASF; CDR3nt: TGTGCCAGCAGTTTAGGGGTAGCGGTCCCTGAAGCTTCCTTT
d_gene: .; abundance: .; v_gene: TRBV7-2; j_gene: TRBJ1-6; CDR3aa: CASSFASGHNNSPLHF; CDR3nt: TGTGCCAGCAGCTTTGCTTCGGGACACAATAATTCACCCCTCCACTTT
d_gene: .; abundance: .; v_gene: TRBV6-1; j_gene: TRBJ2-7; CDR3aa: CASSPRVNGPYEQYF; CDR3nt: TGTGCCAGCAGTCCGCGGGTCAATGGACCTTACGAGCAGTACTTC
d_gene: .; abundance: few; v_gene: TRBV19; j_gene: TRBJ2-2; CDR3aa: CASSIVANRANTGELFF; CDR3nt: TGTGCCAGTAGTATTGTAGCGAACCGGGCGAACACCGGGGAGCTGTTTTTT
d_gene: .; abundance: many; v_gene: TRBV12-3/TRBV12-4; j_gene: TRBJ1-2; CDR3aa: CASSFGTHYGYTF; CDR3nt: TGTGCCAGCAGTTTTGGGACACACTATGGCTACACCTTC
d_gene: TRBD1; abundance: many; v_gene: TRBV2; j_gene: TRBJ1-1; CDR3aa: CASSRQGAENTEAFF; CDR3nt: TGTGCCAGCAGTCGCCAGGGGGCGGAGAACACTGAAGCTTTCTTT
d_gene: .; abundance: many; v_gene: TRBV14; j_gene: TRBJ2-7; CDR3aa: CASSLQLYVEQYF; CDR3nt: TGTGCCAGCAGCCTTCAGCTCTATGTCGAGCAGTACTTC
d_gene: TRBD1; abundance: few; v_gene: TRBV20-1; j_gene: TRBJ2-5; CDR3aa: CSAQPGTDQGTQYF; CDR3nt: TGCAGTGCGCAACCCGGGACAGACCAAGGGACCCAGTACTTC
d_gene: .; abundance: .; v_gene: TRBV20-1; j_gene: TRBJ1-5; CDR3aa: CSARRGGSDQPQHF; CDR3nt: TGCAGTGCTAGGAGGGGAGGATCGGATCAGCCCCAGCATTTT
d_gene: .; abundance: .; v_gene: TRBV7-9; j_gene: TRBJ2-5; CDR3aa: CASIRALPGTQYF; CDR3nt: TGTGCCAGCATCCGAGCCCTCCCTGGGACCCAGTACTTC
d_gene: TRBD2; abundance: many; v_gene: TRBV7-2; j_gene: TRBJ2-2; CDR3aa: CASKGTSGNTGELFF; CDR3nt: TGTGCCAGCAAGGGGACTAGCGGGAACACCGGGGAGCTGTTTTTT
d_gene: .; abundance: many; v_gene: TRBV5-1; j_gene: TRBJ2-7; CDR3aa: CASSLAEAGSSYEQYF; CDR3nt: TGCGCCAGCAGCTTGGCCGAGGCGGGGAGCTCCTACGAGCAGTACTTC
d_gene: TRBD1; abundance: .; v_gene: TRBV11-3; j_gene: TRBJ2-7; CDR3aa: CASSLAWTGRNEQYF; CDR3nt: TGTGCCAGCAGCTTAGCCTGGACAGGGCGGAACGAGCAGTACTTC
d_gene: .; abundance: many; v_gene: TRBV20-1; j_gene: TRBJ1-1; CDR3aa: CSAIAPQGLNTEAFF; CDR3nt: TGCAGTGCGATAGCCCCACAGGGCCTGAACACTGAAGCTTTCTTT
d_gene: .; abundance: many; v_gene: TRBV6-5; j_gene: TRBJ1-1; CDR3aa: CASSYWRTGRNTEAFF; CDR3nt: TGTGCCAGCAGTTATTGGCGTACAGGGAGGAACACTGAAGCTTTCTTT
d_gene: .; abundance: .; v_gene: TRBV6-5; j_gene: TRBJ2-2; CDR3aa: CASSYSGSGKLFF; CDR3nt: TGTGCCAGCAGTTACTCGGGGTCTGGGAAGCTGTTTTTT
d_gene: .; abundance: .; v_gene: TRBV28; j_gene: TRBJ2-4; CDR3aa: CASSDSRTVAKNFQYF; CDR3nt: TGTGCCAGCAGTGACTCCCGGACAGTAGCCAAAAACTTTCAGTACTTC
d_gene: .; abundance: many; v_gene: TRBV24-1; j_gene: TRBJ2-3; CDR3aa: CATSDLNPTDTQYF; CDR3nt: TGTGCCACCAGTGATTTAAACCCCACAGATACGCAGTATTTT
d_gene: TRBD1; abundance: many; v_gene: TRBV6-1; j_gene: TRBJ1-2; CDR3aa: CASSDPGGYGYTF; CDR3nt: TGTGCCAGCAGTGATCCAGGGGGCTATGGCTACACCTTC
d_gene: TRBD1; abundance: many; v_gene: TRBV7-3; j_gene: TRBJ2-7; CDR3aa: CASSGDSLLREQYF; CDR3nt: TGTGCCAGCAGCGGGGACAGTCTTCTTCGCGAGCAGTACTTC
d_gene: TRBD1; abundance: many; v_gene: TRBV5-5; j_gene: TRBJ1-2; CDR3aa: CASSSSGTAYGYTF; CDR3nt: TGTGCCAGCAGCTCTTCCGGGACAGCTTATGGCTACACCTTC
d_gene: .; abundance: many; v_gene: TRBV6-5; j_gene: TRBJ1-1; CDR3aa: CASSYREYTEAFF; CDR3nt: TGTGCCAGCAGTTACAGGGAGTACACTGAAGCTTTCTTT
d_gene: .; abundance: .; v_gene: TRBV7-2; j_gene: TRBJ2-7; CDR3aa: CASSLAPQGYEQYF; CDR3nt: TGTGCCAGCAGCTTAGCACCACAGGGTTACGAGCAGTACTTC
d_gene: .; abundance: many; v_gene: TRBV19; j_gene: TRBJ1-6; CDR3aa: CASSNEGTPNSPLHF; CDR3nt: TGTGCCAGTAGCAATGAGGGGACACCTAATTCACCCCTCCACTTT
d_gene: TRBD1; abundance: .; v_gene: TRBV25-1; j_gene: TRBJ1-1; CDR3aa: CASSGDSRMNTEAFF; CDR3nt: TGTGCCAGCAGTGGGGACAGCAGAATGAACACTGAAGCTTTCTTT
d_gene: .; abundance: .; v_gene: TRBV25-1; j_gene: TRBJ1-5; CDR3aa: CASSELVRPYSDGRQPQHF; CDR3nt: TGTGCCAGCAGTGAATTGGTCCGTCCTTACAGTGATGGAAGGCAGCCCCAGCATTTT
d_gene: .; abundance: many; v_gene: TRBV4-1; j_gene: TRBJ2-7; CDR3aa: CASSQDRRYEQYF; CDR3nt: TGCGCCAGCAGCCAAGATCGGAGATACGAGCAGTACTTC
d_gene: TRBD1; abundance: .; v_gene: TRBV27; j_gene: TRBJ2-2; CDR3aa: CASSLSPGQGTTGELFF; CDR3nt: TGTGCCAGCAGTTTATCCCCGGGACAGGGGACCACCGGGGAGCTGTTTTTT
d_gene: .; abundance: .; v_gene: TRBV11-1; j_gene: TRBJ2-7; CDR3aa: CASSSRAHEQYF; CDR3nt: TGTGCCAGCAGTTCGAGGGCCCACGAGCAGTACTTC
d_gene: TRBD1; abundance: .; v_gene: TRBV5-1; j_gene: TRBJ1-2; CDR3aa: CASSWGQGNGYTF; CDR3nt: TGCGCCAGCAGCTGGGGACAGGGAAACGGCTACACCTTC
d_gene: TRBD1; abundance: many; v_gene: TRBV7-9; j_gene: TRBJ2-7; CDR3aa: CASSSRGTGFGEQYF; CDR3nt: TGTGCCAGCAGCTCGCGGGGGACAGGGTTCGGCGAGCAGTACTTC
d_gene: .; abundance: .; v_gene: TRBV3-1; j_gene: TRBJ1-1; CDR3aa: CASSHLGGGTEAFF; CDR3nt: TGTGCCAGCAGCCATCTTGGGGGAGGCACTGAAGCTTTCTTT
d_gene: .; abundance: many; v_gene: TRBV6-8; j_gene: TRBJ1-3; CDR3aa: CASSPARGPRNTVYF; CDR3nt: TGTGCCAGCAGTCCCGCGCGGGGCCCACGAAACACCGTATATTTT
d_gene: TRBD1; abundance: many; v_gene: TRBV20-1; j_gene: TRBJ1-2; CDR3aa: CSARESGTVGGYTF; CDR3nt: TGCAGTGCTAGAGAATCCGGGACAGTCGGTGGCTACACCTTC